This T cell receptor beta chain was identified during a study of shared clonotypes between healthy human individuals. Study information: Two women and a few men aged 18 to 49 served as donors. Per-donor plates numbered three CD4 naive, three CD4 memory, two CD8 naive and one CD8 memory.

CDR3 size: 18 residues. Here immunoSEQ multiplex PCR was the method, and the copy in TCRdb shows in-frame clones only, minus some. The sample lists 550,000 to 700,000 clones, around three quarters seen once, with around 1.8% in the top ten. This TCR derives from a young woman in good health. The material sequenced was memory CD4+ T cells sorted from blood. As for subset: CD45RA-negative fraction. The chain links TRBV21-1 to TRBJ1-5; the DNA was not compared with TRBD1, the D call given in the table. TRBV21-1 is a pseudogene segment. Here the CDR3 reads CASSKALGDRGHHQPQHF. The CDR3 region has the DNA TGTGCCAGCAGCAAAGCGCTGGGGGACAGGGGGCATCATCAGCCCCAGCATTTT.